A selection of T cell receptor beta chains follows, all from one sample in a study of blood T cells in healthy people across ages. One entry per CDR3 protein, called by TCRdb with MiXCR from the 5' RACE reads. The sample has approximately 900,000 distinct CDR3 sequences, 29% seen once. These data were likewise used in another study, on T cells of mothers and their children.

What was sequenced was blood. The receptors stem from a woman in her forties in good health. Both conserved end residues are part of each CDR3. D genes are given only for firm matches. Size is omitted from some rows. Given values are once, few, many or a class for expanded clones.

V	D	size	J	DNA	CDR3
TRBV7-2	-	many	TRBJ2-1	TGTGCCAGCAGCTTAAGGGACGGACCCTACAATGAGCAGTTCTTC	CASSLRDGPYNEQFF
TRBV11-2	-	-	TRBJ1-2	TGTGCCAGCAGCTTAGATCAGGACACGAATGGCTACACCTTC	CASSLDQDTNGYTF
TRBV5-5	-	few	TRBJ2-7	TGTGCCAGCAGCTTGGTGTGGTTCGTTGGAAGCTCCTACGAGCAGTACTTC	CASSLVWFVGSSYEQYF
TRBV12-3/TRBV12-4	-	-	TRBJ1-2	TGTGCCAGCACCGCCGGACGGGGCTACACCTTC	CASTAGRGYTF
TRBV19	-	-	TRBJ2-7	TGTGCCAGTAGTATCGCGGGGTCGCCCTACGAGCAGTACTTC	CASSIAGSPYEQYF
TRBV21-1	-	-	TRBJ2-1	TGTGCCAGCAGCCACCGGGACGCCTACAATGAGCAGTTCTTC	CASSHRDAYNEQFF
TRBV18	TRBD1	once	TRBJ2-3	TGTGCCAGCTCACCGTGGGGGACAGGAACAGATACGCAGTATTTT	CASSPWGTGTDTQYF
TRBV25-1	-	few	TRBJ2-1	TGTGCCAGCAGTGGACACAGGGCTGGTCTTGTTTACAATGAGCAGTTCTTC	CASSGHRAGLVYNEQFF
TRBV4-1	-	-	TRBJ1-5	TGCGCCAGCAGCCAAGAATCATTTGTTGAGGGAGGCAATCAGCCCCAGCATTTT	CASSQESFVEGGNQPQHF
TRBV23-1	TRBD1	-	TRBJ1-2	TGCGCCGTCGAAGGGACAGGGGACTATGGCTACACCTTC	CAVEGTGDYGYTF
TRBV6-1	-	few	TRBJ2-1	TGTGCCAGCAGTGATCCGATCGGTGGGAATGAGCAGTTCTTC	CASSDPIGGNEQFF
TRBV9	-	-	TRBJ2-3	TGTGCCAGCAGCAGCATGTCAGGTACGCAGTATTTT	CASSSMSGTQYF
TRBV7-2	-	-	TRBJ1-1	TGTGCCAGCAGCGGAGGATTCATGAACGCTGAAGCTTTCTTT	CASSGGFMNAEAFF
TRBV14	-	few	TRBJ1-1	TGTGCCAGCAGCCCCCTGGACAGTGCTTACACTGAAGCTTTCTTT	CASSPLDSAYTEAFF
TRBV7-8	TRBD2	few	TRBJ2-3	TGTGCCAGCAGCCCGCGTGGTGTTAGCGGGGGCACAGATACGCAGTATTTT	CASSPRGVSGGTDTQYF
TRBV18	TRBD2	-	TRBJ2-3	TGTGCCAGCTCAACTCGGACTAGCGGGGGTACAGATACGCAGTATTTT	CASSTRTSGGTDTQYF
TRBV20-1	TRBD1	many	TRBJ1-2	TGCAGTGCTCCGACAGGGGGTAATCACGGCTACACCTTC	CSAPTGGNHGYTF
TRBV14	TRBD2	-	TRBJ2-3	TGTGCCAGCAGCCAGGGACTAGCACCAGATACGCAGTATTTT	CASSQGLAPDTQYF
TRBV3-1	TRBD2	-	TRBJ2-3	TGTGCCAGCAGCCAACGCGGGGGAGGCGCAGATACGCAGTATTTT	CASSQRGGGADTQYF
TRBV20-1	TRBD2	-	TRBJ2-3	TGCAGTGTTGCGGGGGGCCGCACAGATACGCAGTATTTT	CSVAGGRTDTQYF
TRBV28	TRBD2	many	TRBJ2-7	TGTGCCAGCAGTCCCACCCCCACTAGCGACTACGAGCAGTACTTC	CASSPTPTSDYEQYF
TRBV5-1	-	many	TRBJ2-6	TGCGCCAGCAGCAGCGGACAGAGAAGCTCTGGGGCCAACGTCCTGACTTTC	CASSSGQRSSGANVLTF
TRBV5-1	-	-	TRBJ1-1	TGCGCCAGCAAAGAATCCATGAACACTGAAGCTTTCTTT	CASKESMNTEAFF
TRBV20-1	-	few	TRBJ2-3	TGCAGTGCTAGGGTGGACAGCAATACGCAGTATTTT	CSARVDSNTQYF
TRBV7-9	-	few	TRBJ2-1	TGTGCCAGCAGCTTAGTACAGGCATACAATGAGCAGTTCTTC	CASSLVQAYNEQFF
TRBV7-9	-	-	TRBJ2-1	TGTGCCAGCAACACAGTCGAGGGGGATGAGCAGTTCTTC	CASNTVEGDEQFF
TRBV10-2	-	many	TRBJ2-5	TGCGCCAGCACCCAGGGGAGAGAAGAGACCCAGTACTTC	CASTQGREETQYF
TRBV7-2	TRBD2	many	TRBJ2-7	TGTGCCAGCAGCTTAGTGCTAGCGGGGGGAGAATACGAGCAGTACTTC	CASSLVLAGGEYEQYF